This TCR beta chain was retrieved from a study of blood T cell repertoires in COVID-19. The protocol was immunoSEQ multiplex PCR, while the TCRdb copy is restricted to in-frame clones and leaves out a portion. The table records about 320,000 clones, about four fifths of them present only once. Germline lookup yields CDR1 KGHDR and CDR2 SFDVKD. Trimming pared 6 bases from V and 4 bases from J, leaving 8 bases between. The CDR3 totals 12 residues. The chain is built from TRBV24-1 and TRBJ1-1, with D possibly being TRBD1 (5 bases). The source of this sequence is a woman aged 50 to 60 with acute or convalescent COVID-19. The sequencing input was peripheral blood. CDR3 bases: TGTGCCACCAGTTGGGGGGGCACTGAAGCTTTCTTT. The encoded protein is CATSWGGTEAFF.